This T cell receptor (beta chain) came from a study of blood T cell repertoires in COVID-19. Study overall: The analysed material was cDNA or gDNA that came from T cells, B-cell-depleted T cells, or PBMCs.

Recruits, aged roughly 18 to 90 years, lived in 20 to 30 US areas. Data came from immunoSEQ multiplex PCR; TCRdb stores just in-frame clones and leaves some out. The table lists roughly 300,000 clones, roughly 87% of them singletons. This CDR3 is 17 amino acids long. With V trimmed by 4 bases and J by 5 bases, 11 bases remained unmatched. The germline CDR1 and CDR2 sequences are SGHAT and FQNNGV. Sequencing input: PBMCs or T cells enriched from blood (not recorded which). J is TRBJ1-3 and V is TRBV11-2; TRBD1 aligns across 10 bases. The sequence was collected from a woman younger than 45 who had recovered from COVID-19. CDR3 sequence: CASSSGTGDDRRNTIYF. In DNA form, the CDR3 reads TGTGCCAGCAGCTCCGGGACAGGGGACGATAGAAGAAACACCATATATTTT. The full variable domain, in which reference TRBV11-2 and TRBJ1-3 provide the parts outside the CDR3, is EAGVAQSPRYKIIEKRQSVAFWCNPISGHATLYWYQQILGQGPKLLIQFQNNGVVDDSQLPKDRFSAERLKGVDSTLKIQPAKLEDSAVYLCASSSGTGDDRRNTIYFGEGSWLTVV.